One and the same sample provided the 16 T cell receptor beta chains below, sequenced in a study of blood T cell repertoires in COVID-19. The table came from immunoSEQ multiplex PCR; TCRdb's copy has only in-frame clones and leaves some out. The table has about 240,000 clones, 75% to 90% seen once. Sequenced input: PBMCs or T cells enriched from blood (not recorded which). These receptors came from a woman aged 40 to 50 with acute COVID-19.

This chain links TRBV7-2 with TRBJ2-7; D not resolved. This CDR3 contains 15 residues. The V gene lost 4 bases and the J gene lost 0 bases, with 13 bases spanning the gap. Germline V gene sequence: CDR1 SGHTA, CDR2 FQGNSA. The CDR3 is CASSSKIRSSYEQYF. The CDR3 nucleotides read TGTGCCAGCAGCTCGAAGATCCGCAGCTCCTACGAGCAGTACTTC.

Here the CDR3 reads CASSPFRSSYEQYF. CDR3 in DNA: TGTGCCAGCAGTCCATTCCGGAGCTCCTACGAGCAGTACTTC. The chain uses TRBV2 and TRBJ2-7, with unresolved D. Germline V gene data show CDR1 as SNHLY and CDR2 as FYNNEI. The CDR3 totals 14 residues. V was trimmed by 5 bases and J by 0 bases, leaving 11 bases between them.

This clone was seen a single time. As DNA, the CDR3 is TGTGCCAGCAGCCAGTGGGGGGGAAGAGGCTACGAGCAGTACTTC. Its protein product is CASSQWGGRGYEQYF. This rearrangement joins TRBV7-3 to TRBJ2-7; TRBD2 aligns across 7 bases. This CDR3 region has 15 residues. The germline V gene has CDR1 SGHTA and CDR2 FQGTGA. Germline trimming cut 5 bases from V and 3 bases from J; bases unmatched to any gene: 10.

The CDR3 here is CAWSVTVSYEQYF. CDR3 DNA sequence: TGTGCCTGGAGCGTGACAGTATCCTACGAGCAGTACTTC. The rearrangement joins TRBV30 to TRBJ2-7; TRBD1 might be the D (5 bases). Trimming removed 3 bases from V and 1 base from J, with 10 bases in between. The CDR3 is 13 amino acids. Germline V lookup: CDR1 GTSNPN, CDR2 SVGIG (reference sequence).

The CDR3 is CASSIRGTVQETQYF. The CDR3 region has the DNA TGTGCCAGTAGTATCCGGGGGACAGTTCAAGAGACCCAGTACTTC. V and J are TRBV19 and TRBJ2-5; a weak D match, TRBD1 (7 bases). The CDR3 is 15 residues long. V lost 3 bases, J lost 2 bases, and 13 bases lay in between. The germline gives CDR1 LNHDA, CDR2 SQIVND (reference sequence).

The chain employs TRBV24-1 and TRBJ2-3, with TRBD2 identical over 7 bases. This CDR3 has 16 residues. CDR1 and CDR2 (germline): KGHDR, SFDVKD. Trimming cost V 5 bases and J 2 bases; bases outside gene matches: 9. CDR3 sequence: CATSGGSGDNTDTQYF. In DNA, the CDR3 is TGTGCCACCAGTGGCGGAAGCGGGGATAACACAGATACGCAGTATTTT.

The CDR3 coding sequence is TGTGCCAGCAGTTTCGGACAGGGGGCGTTTGGCTACACCTTC. It specifies CASSFGQGAFGYTF. V is TRBV6-5 and J is TRBJ1-2; 11 bases match TRBD1. V dropped 4 bases and J dropped 7; count of bases not matched to a gene: 5. The CDR3 contains 14 residues. CDR1 MNHEY and CDR2 SVGAGI come from the germline V gene.

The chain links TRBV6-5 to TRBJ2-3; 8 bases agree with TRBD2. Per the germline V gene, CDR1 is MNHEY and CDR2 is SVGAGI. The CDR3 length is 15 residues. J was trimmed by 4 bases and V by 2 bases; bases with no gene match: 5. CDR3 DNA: TGTGCCAGCAGTTACCGGGGGCGGGAGGCAGATACGCAGTATTTT. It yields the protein CASSYRGREADTQYF.

The CDR3 is CASSQDRAYEQYF. CDR3 bases: TGCGCCAGCAGTCAAGACAGGGCCTACGAGCAGTACTTC. The gene calls are TRBV5-1 and TRBJ2-7, with 7 nucleotides matching TRBD1. J lost 2 bases, V lost 5 bases, and 4 bases had no gene match. CDR3 size: 13 residues. CDR1 SGHRS and CDR2 YFSETQ come from the germline V gene.

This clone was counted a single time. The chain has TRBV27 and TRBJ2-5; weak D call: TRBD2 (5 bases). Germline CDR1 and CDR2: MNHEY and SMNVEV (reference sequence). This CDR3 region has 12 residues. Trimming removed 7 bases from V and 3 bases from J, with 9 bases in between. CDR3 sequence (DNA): TGTGCCAGCATGGACTCAAAAGAGACCCAGTACTTC. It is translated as CASMDSKETQYF.

As DNA, the CDR3 is TGTGCCAGCAGCCAAGATGAGGTGTCTGGAAACACCATATATTTT. Protein product: CASSQDEVSGNTIYF. J is TRBJ1-3 and V is TRBV3-1 (or the pseudogene TRBV3-2); D gene uncertain. The CDR3 covers 15 residues. CDR1 is LGHDT and CDR2 is YNNKEL in the germline V gene (reference sequence). Deletions cut 0 bases from V and 1 base from J, with 7 bases between.

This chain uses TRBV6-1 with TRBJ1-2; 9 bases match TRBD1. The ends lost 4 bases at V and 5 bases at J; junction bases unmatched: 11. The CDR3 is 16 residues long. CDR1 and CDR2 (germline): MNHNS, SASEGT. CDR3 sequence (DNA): TGTGCCAGCAGTGCCAACAGGGGGCGCACAGTATATGGCTACACCTTC. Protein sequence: CASSANRGRTVYGYTF.

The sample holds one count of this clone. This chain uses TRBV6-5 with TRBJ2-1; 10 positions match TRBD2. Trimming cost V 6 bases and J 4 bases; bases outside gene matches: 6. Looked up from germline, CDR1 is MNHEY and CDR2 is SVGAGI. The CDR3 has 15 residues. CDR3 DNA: TGTGCCAGCAGGCGTCCTAGCGGGGGATACAATGAGCAGTTCTTC. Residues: CASRRPSGGYNEQFF.

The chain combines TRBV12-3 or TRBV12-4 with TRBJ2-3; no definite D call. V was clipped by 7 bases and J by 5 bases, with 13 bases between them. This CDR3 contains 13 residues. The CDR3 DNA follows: TGTGCCAGCACCCTCTCGGGTGGAGATACGCAGTATTTT. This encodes CASTLSGGDTQYF.

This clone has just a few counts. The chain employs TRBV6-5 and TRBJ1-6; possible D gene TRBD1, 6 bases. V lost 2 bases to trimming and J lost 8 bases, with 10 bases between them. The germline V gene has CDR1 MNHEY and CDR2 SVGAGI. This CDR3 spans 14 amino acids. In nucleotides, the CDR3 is TGTGCCAGCAGTTACCGGACAGTCGATTCACCCCTCCACTTT. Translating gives CASSYRTVDSPLHF.

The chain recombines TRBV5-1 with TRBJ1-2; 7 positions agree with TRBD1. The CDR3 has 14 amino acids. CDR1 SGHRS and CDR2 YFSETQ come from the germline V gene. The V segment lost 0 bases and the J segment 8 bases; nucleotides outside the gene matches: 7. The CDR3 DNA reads TGCGCCAGCAGCTTGGTGGAGGGGGCGGACGGCTACACCTTC. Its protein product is CASSLVEGADGYTF.